This TCR beta chain was documented in a study of T cell responses to AZD1222 COVID-19 vaccine. This CDR3 has 11 residues. Germline CDR1 and CDR2: LNHDA and SQIVND (reference sequence). The V end lost 5 bases, the J end lost 7 bases, and 8 bases lay between the germline ends. Overall study results and limits: Among AZD1222 vaccinees, only 5 to 7 were seropositive at baseline. Nearly half of unique spike-specific TCRs reportedly avoided B.1.351 and B.1.1.7 mutated regions. The sample set comprised mostly white British donors with more females, and clonal diversity was possibly underestimated.

The repertoire was sequenced with immunoSEQ multiplex PCR; TCRdb's copy has only in-frame clones and lacks some. The table lists about 72,000 clones, roughly 84% of them singletons, with approximately 25% in the top ten. On this clone: No antigen is known for it.

Sequencing used peripheral blood, obtained on day 0 of AZD1222 vaccination. The chain carries TRBV19 and TRBJ1-1; D remains ambiguous. The TCR sequence derives from an adult in good health. The DNA for the CDR3 is TGTGCCAGTAGTTACGGGGTTGAAGCTTTCTTT. This gives the protein CASSYGVEAFF.